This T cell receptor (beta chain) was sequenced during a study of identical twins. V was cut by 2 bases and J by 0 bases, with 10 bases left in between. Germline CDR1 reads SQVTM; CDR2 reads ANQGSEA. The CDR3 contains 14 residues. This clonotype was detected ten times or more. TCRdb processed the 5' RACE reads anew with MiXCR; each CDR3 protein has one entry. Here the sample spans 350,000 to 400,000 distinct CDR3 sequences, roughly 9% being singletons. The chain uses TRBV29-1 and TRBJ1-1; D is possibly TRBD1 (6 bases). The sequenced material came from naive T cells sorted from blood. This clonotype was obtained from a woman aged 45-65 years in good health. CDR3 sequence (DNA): TGCAGCGTTGAAAAGACAGGTTTGAACACTGAAGCTTTCTTT. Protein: CSVEKTGLNTEAFF.